The rows below give T cell receptor beta chains drawn from one sample of a study of blood T cell repertoires in COVID-19. TCRdb keeps only in-frame clones here, not all; method: immunoSEQ multiplex PCR. The table shows about 280,000 clones, with around 87% occurring only once. The sequencing sample was made of PBMCs or T cells enriched from blood (not recorded which). Receptors originate from a young woman with acute COVID-19. Both conserved end residues are part of each CDR3. Fields, in order: V gene, CDR3 length, J gene, D gene, clone size, CDR3 protein, CDR3 DNA. The D gene is left open where the match is weak. Clone size is stated in some rows and not others, as once, few, many or a class when expanded.

>TRBV2|14|TRBJ2-7|-|-
CASGERWLYYEQYF
TGTGCCAGCGGGGAGAGGTGGCTTTACTACGAGCAGTACTTC
>TRBV15|16|TRBJ2-1|TRBD2|-
CATSRVRLAGVNEQFF
TGTGCCACCAGCAGAGTCAGACTAGCGGGAGTGAATGAGCAGTTCTTC
>TRBV6-5|15|TRBJ2-2|-|-
CASTKDGRNTGELFF
TGTGCCAGCACCAAAGACGGGAGGAACACCGGGGAGCTGTTTTTT
>TRBV20-1|10|TRBJ2-1|-|-
CSASRNEQFF
TGCAGTGCTAGCCGGAATGAGCAGTTCTTC
>TRBV4-3|14|TRBJ1-1|-|-
CASSQRGLNTEAFF
TGCGCCAGCAGCCAACGGGGATTGAACACTGAAGCTTTCTTT
>TRBV7-2|13|TRBJ1-1|-|-
CASSLGSGTEAFF
TGTGCCAGCAGCTTAGGTTCAGGCACTGAAGCTTTCTTT
>TRBV5-1|12|TRBJ2-3|-|-
CASSLALDTQYF
TGCGCCAGCAGCTTGGCTCTTGATACGCAGTATTTT
>TRBV16|13|TRBJ2-7|TRBD2|-
CASSHTSAGEQYF
TGTGCCAGCAGCCATACTAGCGCGGGCGAGCAGTACTTC
>TRBV7-8|17|TRBJ1-1|TRBD1|-
CASNPGTGGFMNTEAFF
TGTGCCAGCAACCCCGGGACAGGGGGTTTTATGAACACTGAAGCTTTCTTT
>TRBV6-6|16|TRBJ2-3|-|-
CASSYSGHPSTDTQYF
TGTGCCAGCAGTTACTCGGGACATCCCAGCACAGATACGCAGTATTTT
>TRBV2|13|TRBJ2-7|TRBD1|-
CASFPGQGYEQYF
TGTGCCAGCTTCCCGGGACAGGGCTACGAGCAGTACTTC
>TRBV5-6|14|TRBJ2-7|-|-
CASSLGADPYEQYF
TGTGCCAGCAGCTTGGGGGCAGATCCCTACGAGCAGTACTTC
>TRBV28|14|TRBJ2-7|TRBD2|few
CASSLAGGGNEQYF
TGTGCCAGCAGTCTAGCGGGAGGGGGAAACGAGCAGTACTTC
>TRBV4-1|17|TRBJ1-3|TRBD1|-
CASSQGATGGAGNTIYF
TGCGCCAGCAGCCAAGGGGCCACAGGGGGCGCGGGAAACACCATATATTTT
>TRBV7-8|13|TRBJ1-2|-|-
CASSLADRRGYTF
TGTGCCAGCAGCTTAGCTGACAGGCGCGGCTACACCTTC
>TRBV30|14|TRBJ1-4|-|-
CAWSVRATNEKLFF
TGTGCCTGGAGTGTACGAGCAACTAATGAAAAACTGTTTTTT
>TRBV27|15|TRBJ2-7|TRBD2|-
CASRGLAGASYEQYF
TGTGCCAGCAGGGGACTAGCGGGAGCGAGCTACGAGCAGTACTTC
>TRBV6-2/TRBV6-3|19|TRBJ1-1|-|-
CASSNPVATKTPGNTEAFF
TGTGCCAGCAGTAACCCAGTGGCCACAAAAACTCCAGGGAACACTGAAGCTTTCTTT
>TRBV28|16|TRBJ1-1|TRBD1|-
CASSLQGDWELTEAFF
TGTGCCAGCAGTTTACAGGGGGATTGGGAATTGACTGAAGCTTTCTTT
>TRBV2|13|TRBJ2-7|TRBD1|-
CASSRDSSYEQYF
TGTGCCAGCTCCCGGGACAGTTCCTACGAGCAGTACTTC
>TRBV15|19|TRBJ2-6|-|-
CATSRDPGQGISGANVLTF
TGTGCCACCAGCAGAGATCCCGGGCAGGGCATCTCTGGGGCCAACGTCCTGACTTTC
>TRBV27|16|TRBJ2-5|-|-
CASSPATSALQETQYF
TGTGCCAGCAGTCCCGCGACTTCCGCCTTACAAGAGACCCAGTACTTC
>TRBV29-1|15|TRBJ2-1|TRBD2|once
CSATSGDISYNEQFF
TGCAGCGCCACTAGCGGGGATATCTCCTACAATGAGCAGTTCTTC
>TRBV5-1|17|TRBJ2-5|TRBD1|-
CASSLGQGAGYQETQYF
TGCGCCAGCAGCTTGGGACAGGGGGCGGGGTACCAAGAGACCCAGTACTTC
>TRBV28|13|TRBJ2-7|TRBD2|-
CASRRTSGRGQYF
TGTGCCAGCAGAAGGACTAGCGGGAGGGGGCAGTACTTC
>TRBV6-5|14|TRBJ2-2|-|-
CASSYMRHTGELFF
TGTGCCAGCAGTTACATGAGGCACACCGGGGAGCTGTTTTTT
>TRBV6-4|14|TRBJ2-1|TRBD1|-
CASSDGTGYNEQFF
TGTGCCAGCAGTGACGGGACAGGGTACAATGAGCAGTTCTTC
>TRBV4-1|16|TRBJ2-7|TRBD2|once
CASSQAGREGHYEQYF
TGCGCCAGCAGCCAAGCAGGCCGGGAGGGCCACTACGAGCAGTACTTC
>TRBV7-2|16|TRBJ2-7|TRBD2|-
CASSEGLAGNGYEQYF
TGTGCCAGCAGCGAGGGACTAGCGGGAAATGGGTACGAGCAGTACTTC
>TRBV29-1|14|TRBJ2-3|-|-
CSAREQVGRYPQYF
TGCAGCGCCCGAGAACAGGTCGGTCGATACCCGCAGTATTTT
>TRBV19|13|TRBJ2-7|TRBD1|-
CASRHGTVGEQYF
TGTGCCAGTCGACATGGGACAGTCGGCGAGCAGTACTTC
>TRBV6-9|15|TRBJ1-5|TRBD1|-
CASSFHRDRVQPQHF
TGTGCCAGCAGTTTCCACCGGGACAGGGTTCAGCCCCAGCATTTT
>TRBV6-5|12|TRBJ2-7|-|once
CATRTDSYEQYF
TGTGCCACCAGGACAGACTCCTACGAGCAGTACTTC
>TRBV27|14|TRBJ2-1|-|-
CASSSLVFNNEQFF
TGTGCCAGCAGTTCTCTAGTTTTCAACAATGAGCAGTTCTTC
>TRBV27|14|TRBJ2-5|TRBD1|-
CASSLQGAGETQYF
TGTGCCAGCAGTTTACAGGGGGCTGGGGAGACCCAGTACTTC
>TRBV4-2|17|TRBJ2-1|-|-
CASSLVLAPISYNEQFF
TGTGCCAGCAGCCTAGTGCTAGCCCCAATCTCCTACAATGAGCAGTTCTTC
>TRBV5-6|15|TRBJ2-7|TRBD1|-
CASSPGTAPSYEQYF
TGTGCCAGCAGCCCCGGGACAGCACCCTCCTACGAGCAGTACTTC
>TRBV28|15|TRBJ2-1|-|-
CASSLLASEYNEQFF
TGTGCCAGCAGTTTATTGGCTAGCGAGTACAATGAGCAGTTCTTC
>TRBV6-5|14|TRBJ1-1|TRBD1|-
CASSPTGTGEGAFF
TGTGCCAGCAGTCCGACCGGGACAGGGGAAGGAGCTTTCTTT
>TRBV5-4|17|TRBJ2-7|TRBD2|-
CASSLDLGGSGAYEQYF
TGTGCCAGCAGCTTGGATTTGGGCGGGAGTGGTGCCTACGAGCAGTACTTC
>TRBV30|16|TRBJ1-3|-|-
CAWSVGLGNSGNTIYF
TGTGCCTGGAGTGTAGGTCTCGGGAACTCTGGAAACACCATATATTTT
>TRBV13|15|TRBJ2-1|-|-
CASSLGAARDNEQFF
TGTGCCAGCAGCTTAGGGGCAGCGCGGGACAATGAGCAGTTCTTC